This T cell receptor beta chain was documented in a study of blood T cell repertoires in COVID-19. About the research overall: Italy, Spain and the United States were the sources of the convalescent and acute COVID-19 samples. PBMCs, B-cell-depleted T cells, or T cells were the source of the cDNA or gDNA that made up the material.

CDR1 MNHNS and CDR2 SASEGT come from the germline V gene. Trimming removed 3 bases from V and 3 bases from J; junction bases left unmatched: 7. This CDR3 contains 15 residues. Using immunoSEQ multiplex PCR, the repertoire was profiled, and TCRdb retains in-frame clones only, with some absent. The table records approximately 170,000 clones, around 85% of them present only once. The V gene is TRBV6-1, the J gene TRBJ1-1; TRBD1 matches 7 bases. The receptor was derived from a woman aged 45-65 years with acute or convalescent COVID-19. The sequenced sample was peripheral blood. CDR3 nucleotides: TGTGCCAGCAGTGACGCCGGACAGGCGCACACTGAAGCTTTCTTT. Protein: CASSDAGQAHTEAFF.